What follows describes a single TCR beta chain. Its matching antigen is unknown. Sequencing of each sample assayed some 9.2 x 10^4 TCR templates. Produced via immunoSEQ multiplex PCR; TCRdb's table is partial and in-frame only. The repertoire holds approximately 100,000 clones, with about 90% as singletons. This entry is derived from a study of siplizumab effects on memory and regulatory T cells. Findings and limits, study-wide: Whether proliferating Tregs in siplizumab cultures suppress was not functionally confirmed.

This CDR3 contains 16 residues. Germline CDR1 reads SGHRS; CDR2 reads YFSETQ. With 4 bases clipped from V and 0 bases from J, the junction kept 5 bases outside the gene matches. This sequence joins TRBV5-1 and TRBJ2-2, with 8 bases aligning to TRBD1. The source material was Tregs sorted from blood. This TCR was sampled from a human donor in good health. CDR3 protein: CASSGAGGANTGELFF. The CDR3 coding sequence is TGCGCCAGCAGCGGAGCAGGGGGCGCGAACACCGGGGAGCTGTTTTTT.